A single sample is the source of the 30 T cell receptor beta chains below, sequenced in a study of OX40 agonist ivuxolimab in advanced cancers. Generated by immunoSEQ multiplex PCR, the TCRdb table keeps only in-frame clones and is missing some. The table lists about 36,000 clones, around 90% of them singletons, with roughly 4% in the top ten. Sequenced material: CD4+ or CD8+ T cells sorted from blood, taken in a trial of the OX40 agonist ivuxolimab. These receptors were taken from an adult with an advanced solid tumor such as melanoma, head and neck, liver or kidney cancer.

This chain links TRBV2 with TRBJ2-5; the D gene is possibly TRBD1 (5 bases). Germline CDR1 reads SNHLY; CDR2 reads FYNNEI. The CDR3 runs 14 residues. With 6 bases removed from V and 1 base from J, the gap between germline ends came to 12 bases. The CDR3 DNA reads TGTGCCAGCAGCCCTAAGACAGTCCAAGAGACCCAGTACTTC. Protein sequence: CASSPKTVQETQYF.

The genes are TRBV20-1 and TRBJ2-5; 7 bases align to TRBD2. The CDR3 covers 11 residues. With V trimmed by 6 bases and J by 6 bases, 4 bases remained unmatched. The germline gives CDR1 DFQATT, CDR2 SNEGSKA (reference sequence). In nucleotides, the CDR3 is TGCAGTGCCGGACTAGTCCAGACCCAGTACTTC. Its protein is CSAGLVQTQYF.

The DNA of the CDR3 is TGTGCCAGCTCCGACAACATACAGGGGGCGGATGGCTACACCTTC. Translation: CASSDNIQGADGYTF. The rearrangement joins TRBV18 to TRBJ1-2; 9 bases fit TRBD1. Germline loops: CDR1 KGHSH, CDR2 LQKENI. CDR3 length equals 15 residues. V lost 6 bases and J lost 6; bases outside the gene matches: 11.

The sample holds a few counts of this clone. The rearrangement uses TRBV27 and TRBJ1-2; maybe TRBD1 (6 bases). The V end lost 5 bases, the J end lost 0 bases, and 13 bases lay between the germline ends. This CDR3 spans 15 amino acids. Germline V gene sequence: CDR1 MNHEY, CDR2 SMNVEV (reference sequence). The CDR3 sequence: CASSPLQGANYGYTF. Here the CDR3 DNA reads TGTGCCAGCAGTCCCCTACAGGGAGCTAACTATGGCTACACCTTC.

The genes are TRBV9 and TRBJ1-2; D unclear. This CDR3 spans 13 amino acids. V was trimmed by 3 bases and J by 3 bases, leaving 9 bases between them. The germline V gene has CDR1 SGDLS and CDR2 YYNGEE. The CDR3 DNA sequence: TGTGCCAGCAGCGAGGCGATATACTATGGCTACACCTTC. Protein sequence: CASSEAIYYGYTF.

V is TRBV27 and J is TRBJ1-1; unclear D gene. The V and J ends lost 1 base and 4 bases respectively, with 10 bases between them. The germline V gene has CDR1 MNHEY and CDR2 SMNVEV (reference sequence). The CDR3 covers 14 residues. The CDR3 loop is CASSLLPRSTEAFF. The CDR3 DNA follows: TGTGCCAGCAGTTTATTACCCAGGTCCACTGAAGCTTTCTTT.

CDR3 DNA sequence: TGCGCCAGCAGCGGACGTTGGGGAGAAGGGAATGAAAAACTGTTTTTT. Its translation is CASSGRWGEGNEKLFF. The gene calls are TRBV5-1 and TRBJ1-4; D is ambiguous. The CDR3 contains 16 residues. Trimming left V 4 bases short and J 5 bases short, with 18 bases between. Germline CDR1 SGHRS, CDR2 YFSETQ.

CDR3 in DNA: TGCAGCGTTGAGCGAGCGGGAGGGCCGGGTACGCAGTATTTT. Residues: CSVERAGGPGTQYF. The chain combines TRBV29-1 with TRBJ2-3; 10 bases agree with TRBD2. Per the germline V gene, CDR1 is SQVTM and CDR2 is ANQGSEA. This CDR3 has 14 residues. Trimming took 3 bases from V and 8 from J; bases not matched to a gene: 8.

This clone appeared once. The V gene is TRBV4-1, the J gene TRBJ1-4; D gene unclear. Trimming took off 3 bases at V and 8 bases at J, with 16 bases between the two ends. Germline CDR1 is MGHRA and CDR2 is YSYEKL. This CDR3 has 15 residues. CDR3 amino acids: CASSHGGKGGEKLFF. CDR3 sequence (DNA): TGCGCCAGCAGCCACGGAGGCAAAGGAGGGGAAAAACTGTTTTTT.

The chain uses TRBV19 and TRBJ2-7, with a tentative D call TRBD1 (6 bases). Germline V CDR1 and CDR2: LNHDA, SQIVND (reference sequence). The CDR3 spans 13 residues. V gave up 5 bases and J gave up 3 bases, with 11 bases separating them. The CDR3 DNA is TGTGCCAGTAGTTTGGACAGTCTCTACGAGCAGTACTTC. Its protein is CASSLDSLYEQYF.

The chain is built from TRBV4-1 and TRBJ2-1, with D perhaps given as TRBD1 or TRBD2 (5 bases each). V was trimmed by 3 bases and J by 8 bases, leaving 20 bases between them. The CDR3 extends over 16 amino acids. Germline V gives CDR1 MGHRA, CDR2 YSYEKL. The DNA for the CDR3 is TGCGCCAGCAGCCAGCTGTCGGGGCCTAAGGGAGATGAGCAGTTCTTC. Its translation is CASSQLSGPKGDEQFF.

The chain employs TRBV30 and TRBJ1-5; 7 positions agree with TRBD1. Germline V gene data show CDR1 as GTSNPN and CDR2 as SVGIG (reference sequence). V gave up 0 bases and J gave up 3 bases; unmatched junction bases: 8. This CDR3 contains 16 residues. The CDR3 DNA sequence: TGTGCCTGGAGTGTACCATACAGGGGCTCCAATCAGCCCCAGCATTTT. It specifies CAWSVPYRGSNQPQHF.

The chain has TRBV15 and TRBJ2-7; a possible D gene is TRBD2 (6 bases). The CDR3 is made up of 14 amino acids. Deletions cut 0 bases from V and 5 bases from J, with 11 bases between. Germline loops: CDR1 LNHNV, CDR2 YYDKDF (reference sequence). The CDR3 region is CATSRDRASDEQYF. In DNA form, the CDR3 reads TGTGCCACCAGCAGAGACAGGGCTAGCGACGAGCAGTACTTC.

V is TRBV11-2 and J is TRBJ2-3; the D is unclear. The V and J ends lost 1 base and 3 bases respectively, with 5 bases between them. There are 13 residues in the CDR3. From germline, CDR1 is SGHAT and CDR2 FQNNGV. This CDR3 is CASSLGGTDTQYF. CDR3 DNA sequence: TGTGCCAGCAGCTTAGGGGGAACAGATACGCAGTATTTT.

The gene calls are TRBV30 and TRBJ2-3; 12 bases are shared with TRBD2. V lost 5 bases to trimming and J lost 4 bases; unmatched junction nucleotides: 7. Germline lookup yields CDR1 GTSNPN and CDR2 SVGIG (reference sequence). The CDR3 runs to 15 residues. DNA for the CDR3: TGTGCCTGGCAGTCTTGGACTAGCGGGGCAGATACGCAGTATTTT. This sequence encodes CAWQSWTSGADTQYF.

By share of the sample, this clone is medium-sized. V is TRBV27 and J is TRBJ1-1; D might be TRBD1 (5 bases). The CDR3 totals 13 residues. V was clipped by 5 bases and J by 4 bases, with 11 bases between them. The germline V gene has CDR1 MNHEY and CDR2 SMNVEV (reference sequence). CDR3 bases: TGTGCCAGCAGTCGACAGTTATCCACTGAAGCTTTCTTT. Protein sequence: CASSRQLSTEAFF.

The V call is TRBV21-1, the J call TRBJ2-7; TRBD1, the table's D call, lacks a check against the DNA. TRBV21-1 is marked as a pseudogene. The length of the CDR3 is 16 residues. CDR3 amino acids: CASSKGQGVGVNEQYF. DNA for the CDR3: TGTGCCAGCAGCAAAGGTCAGGGGGTAGGCGTGAACGAGCAGTACTTC.

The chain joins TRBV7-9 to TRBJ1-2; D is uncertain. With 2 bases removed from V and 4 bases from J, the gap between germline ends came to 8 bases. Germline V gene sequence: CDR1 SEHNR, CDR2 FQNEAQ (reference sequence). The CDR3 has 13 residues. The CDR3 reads CASSLFGGYGYTF. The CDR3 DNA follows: TGTGCCAGCAGCTTATTTGGTGGCTATGGCTACACCTTC. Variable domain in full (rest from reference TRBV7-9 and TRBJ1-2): DTGVSQNPRHKITKRGQNVTFRCDPISEHNRLYWYRQTLGQGPEFLTYFQNEAQLEKSRLLSDRFSAERPKGSFSTLEIQRTEQGDSAMYLCASSLFGGYGYTFGSGTRLTVV.

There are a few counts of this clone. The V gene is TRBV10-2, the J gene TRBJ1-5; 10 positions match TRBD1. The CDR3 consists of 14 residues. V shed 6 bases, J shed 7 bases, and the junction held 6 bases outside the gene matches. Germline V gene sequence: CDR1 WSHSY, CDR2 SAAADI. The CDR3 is CASRMGQGSQPQHF. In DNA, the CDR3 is TGCGCCAGCAGGATGGGACAGGGGAGCCAGCCCCAGCATTTT.

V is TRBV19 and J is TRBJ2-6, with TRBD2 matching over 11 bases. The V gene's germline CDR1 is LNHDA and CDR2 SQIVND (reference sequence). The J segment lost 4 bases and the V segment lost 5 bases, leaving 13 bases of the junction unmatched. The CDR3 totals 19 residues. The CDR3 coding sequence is TGTGCCAGTAGTTCCCGGACTAGCGGGCTGGCACTGGGGGCCAACGTCCTGACTTTC. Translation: CASSSRTSGLALGANVLTF. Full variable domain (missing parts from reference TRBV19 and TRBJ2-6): DGGITQSPKYLFRKEGQNVTLSCEQNLNHDAMYWYRQDPGQGLRLIYYSQIVNDFQKGDIAEGYSVSREKKESFPLTVTSAQKNPTAFYLCASSSRTSGLALGANVLTFGAGSRLTVL.

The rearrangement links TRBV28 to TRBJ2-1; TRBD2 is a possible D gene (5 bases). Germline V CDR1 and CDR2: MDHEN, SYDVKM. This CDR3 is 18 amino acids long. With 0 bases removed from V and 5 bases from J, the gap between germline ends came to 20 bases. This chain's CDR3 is CASSLWSLADTRNNEQFF. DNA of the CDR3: TGTGCCAGCAGTTTATGGTCCCTAGCCGATACCAGGAACAATGAGCAGTTCTTC.

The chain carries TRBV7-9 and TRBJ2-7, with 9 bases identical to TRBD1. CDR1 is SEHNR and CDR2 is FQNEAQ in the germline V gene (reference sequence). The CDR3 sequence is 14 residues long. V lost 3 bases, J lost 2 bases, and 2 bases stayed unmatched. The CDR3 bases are TGTGCCAGCAGCTTCGACAGGGGGGCCTACGAGCAGTACTTC. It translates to CASSFDRGAYEQYF.

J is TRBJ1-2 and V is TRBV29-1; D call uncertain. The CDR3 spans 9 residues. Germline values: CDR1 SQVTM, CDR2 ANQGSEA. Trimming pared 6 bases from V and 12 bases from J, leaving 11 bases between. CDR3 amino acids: CSVAGQNTF. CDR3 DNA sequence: TGCAGCGTCGCAGGCCAGAACACCTTC.

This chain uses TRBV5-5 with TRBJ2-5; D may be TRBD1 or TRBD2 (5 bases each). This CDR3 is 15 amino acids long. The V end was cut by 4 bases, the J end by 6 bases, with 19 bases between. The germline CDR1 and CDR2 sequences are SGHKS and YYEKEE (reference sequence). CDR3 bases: TGTGCCAGCAGCCCCCCCCTCTTCGGGGCAAAGACCCAGTACTTC. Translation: CASSPPLFGAKTQYF.

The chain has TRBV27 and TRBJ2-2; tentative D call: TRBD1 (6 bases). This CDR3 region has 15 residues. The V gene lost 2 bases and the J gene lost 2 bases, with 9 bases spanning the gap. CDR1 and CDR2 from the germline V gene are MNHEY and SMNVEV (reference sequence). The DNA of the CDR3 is TGTGCCAGCAGTTTAAGGGGGATTAACACCGGGGAGCTGTTTTTT. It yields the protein CASSLRGINTGELFF.

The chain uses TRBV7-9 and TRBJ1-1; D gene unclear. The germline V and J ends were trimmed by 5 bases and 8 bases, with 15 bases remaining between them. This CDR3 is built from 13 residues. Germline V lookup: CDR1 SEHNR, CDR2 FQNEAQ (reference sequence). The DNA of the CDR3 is TGTGCCAGCAGCCCTCACGTCAATCTGGAAGCTTTCTTT. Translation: CASSPHVNLEAFF.

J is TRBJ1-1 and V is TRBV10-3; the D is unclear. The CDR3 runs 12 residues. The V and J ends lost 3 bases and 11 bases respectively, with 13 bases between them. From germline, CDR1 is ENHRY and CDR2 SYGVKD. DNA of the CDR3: TGTGCCATCAGTGAAGGGCCCACCCGGGCTTTCTTT. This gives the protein CAISEGPTRAFF.

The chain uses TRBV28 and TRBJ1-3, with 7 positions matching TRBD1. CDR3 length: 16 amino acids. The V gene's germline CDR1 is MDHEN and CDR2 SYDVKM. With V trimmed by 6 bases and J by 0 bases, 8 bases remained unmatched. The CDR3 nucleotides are TGTGCCAGCAGGACAGGGTCCTACCTCTCTGGAAACACCATATATTTT. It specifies CASRTGSYLSGNTIYF.

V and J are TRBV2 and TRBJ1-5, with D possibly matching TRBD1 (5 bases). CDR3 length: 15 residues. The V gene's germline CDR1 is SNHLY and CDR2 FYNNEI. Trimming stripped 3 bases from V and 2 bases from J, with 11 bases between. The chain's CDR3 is CASSDSGGGNQPQHF. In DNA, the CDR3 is TGTGCCAGCAGTGACTCTGGGGGTGGCAATCAGCCCCAGCATTTT.

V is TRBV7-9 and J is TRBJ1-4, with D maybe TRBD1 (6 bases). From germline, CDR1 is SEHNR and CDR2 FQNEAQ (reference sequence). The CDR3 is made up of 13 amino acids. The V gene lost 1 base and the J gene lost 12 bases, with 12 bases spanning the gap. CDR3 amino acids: CASSLGGAGELFF. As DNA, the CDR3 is TGTGCCAGCAGCTTAGGAGGGGCAGGGGAACTGTTTTTT.